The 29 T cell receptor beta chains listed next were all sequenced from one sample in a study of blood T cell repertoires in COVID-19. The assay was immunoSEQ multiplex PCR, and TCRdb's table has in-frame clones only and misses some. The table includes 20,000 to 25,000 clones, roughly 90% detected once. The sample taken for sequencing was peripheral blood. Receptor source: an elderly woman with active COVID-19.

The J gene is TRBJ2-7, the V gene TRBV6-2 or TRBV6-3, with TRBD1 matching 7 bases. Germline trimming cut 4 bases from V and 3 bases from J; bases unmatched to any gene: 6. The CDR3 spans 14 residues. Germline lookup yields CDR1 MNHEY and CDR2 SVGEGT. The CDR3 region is CASSSLYRGYEQYF. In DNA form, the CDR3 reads TGTGCCAGCAGTTCGCTTTACAGGGGCTACGAGCAGTACTTC.

In nucleotides, the CDR3 is TGTGCCAGCAGTGAAAGGGGACAGTTTAATTCACCCCTCCACTTT. The encoded protein is CASSERGQFNSPLHF. The chain links TRBV2 to TRBJ1-6; the match to TRBD1 covers 7 bases. The J segment lost 6 bases and the V segment lost 2 bases, leaving 4 bases of the junction unmatched. The CDR3 totals 15 residues. CDR1 SNHLY and CDR2 FYNNEI come from the germline V gene.

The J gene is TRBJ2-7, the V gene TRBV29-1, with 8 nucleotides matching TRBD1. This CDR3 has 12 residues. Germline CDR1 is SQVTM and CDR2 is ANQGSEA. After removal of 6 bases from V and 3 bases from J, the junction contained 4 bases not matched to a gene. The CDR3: CSVGTGNYEQYF. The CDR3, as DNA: TGCAGCGTGGGGACAGGTAACTACGAGCAGTACTTC.

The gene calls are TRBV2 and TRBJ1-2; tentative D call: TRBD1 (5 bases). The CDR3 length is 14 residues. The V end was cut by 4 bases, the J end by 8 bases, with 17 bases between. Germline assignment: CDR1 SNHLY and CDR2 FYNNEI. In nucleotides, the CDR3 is TGTGCCAGCAGTGGGAGCTGGCAGGGAGGCGGCTACACCTTC. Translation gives CASSGSWQGGGYTF.

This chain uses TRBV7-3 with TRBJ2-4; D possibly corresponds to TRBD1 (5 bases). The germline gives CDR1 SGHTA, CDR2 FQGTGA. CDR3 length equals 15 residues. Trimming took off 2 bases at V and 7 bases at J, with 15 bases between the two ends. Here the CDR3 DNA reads TGTGCCAGCAGCTTACTTAGTGCCCCAGGGAACATTCAGTACTTC. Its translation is CASSLLSAPGNIQYF.

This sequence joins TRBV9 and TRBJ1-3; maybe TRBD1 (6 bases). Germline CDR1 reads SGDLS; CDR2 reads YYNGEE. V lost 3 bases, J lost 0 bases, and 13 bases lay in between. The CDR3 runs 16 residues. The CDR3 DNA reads TGTGCCAGCAGCGAGAGGGGGGGTTACTCTGGAAACACCATATATTTT. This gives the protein CASSERGGYSGNTIYF.

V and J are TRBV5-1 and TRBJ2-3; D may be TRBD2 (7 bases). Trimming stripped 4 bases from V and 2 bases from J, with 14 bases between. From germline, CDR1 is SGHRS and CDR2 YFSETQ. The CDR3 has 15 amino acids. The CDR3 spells CASSPRGALTDTQYF. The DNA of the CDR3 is TGCGCCAGCAGCCCCCGGGGGGCCCTCACAGATACGCAGTATTTT.

The CDR3 sequence: CASSYSAGSSSYEQYF. DNA for the CDR3: TGTGCCAGCAGTTACTCGGCGGGCTCTAGCTCCTACGAGCAGTACTTC. V is TRBV6-2 or TRBV6-3 and J is TRBJ2-7; TRBD2 is a possible D gene (5 bases). This CDR3 region has 16 residues. The V end was cut by 0 bases, the J end by 0 bases, with 12 bases between. Germline values: CDR1 MNHEY, CDR2 SVGEGT.

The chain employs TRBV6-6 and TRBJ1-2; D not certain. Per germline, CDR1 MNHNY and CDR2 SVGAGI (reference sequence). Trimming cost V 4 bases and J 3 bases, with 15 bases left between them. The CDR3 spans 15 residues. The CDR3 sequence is CASSSLRVLDYGYTF. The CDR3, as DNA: TGTGCCAGCAGTTCACTACGGGTTTTGGACTATGGCTACACCTTC.

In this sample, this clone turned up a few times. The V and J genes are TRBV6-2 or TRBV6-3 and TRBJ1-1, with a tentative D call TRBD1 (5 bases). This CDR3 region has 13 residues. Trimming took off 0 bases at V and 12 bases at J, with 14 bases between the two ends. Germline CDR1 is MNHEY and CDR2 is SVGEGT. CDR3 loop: CASSYSRGSGTFF. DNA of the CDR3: TGTGCCAGCAGTTACTCTCGGGGGTCAGGTACTTTCTTT.

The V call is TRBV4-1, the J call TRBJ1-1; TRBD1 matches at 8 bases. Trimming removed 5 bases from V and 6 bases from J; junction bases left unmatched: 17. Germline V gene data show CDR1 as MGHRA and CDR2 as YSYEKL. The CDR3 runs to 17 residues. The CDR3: CASSVYLLGQGGAEAFF. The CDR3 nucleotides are TGCGCCAGCAGCGTTTACCTCCTCGGACAGGGAGGCGCTGAAGCTTTCTTT.

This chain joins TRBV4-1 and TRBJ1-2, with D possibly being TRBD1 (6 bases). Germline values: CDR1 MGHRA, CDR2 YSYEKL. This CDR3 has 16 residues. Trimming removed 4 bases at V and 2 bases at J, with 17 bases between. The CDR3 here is CASSPNIGQGNYGYTF. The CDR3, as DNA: TGCGCCAGCAGCCCAAACATAGGGCAGGGGAACTATGGCTACACCTTC.

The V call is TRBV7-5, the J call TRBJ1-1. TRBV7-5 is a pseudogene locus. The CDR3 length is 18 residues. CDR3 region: CARSLSPGSVVLDTEAFF. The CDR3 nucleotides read TGTGCCAGAAGCTTATCACCGGGGTCGGTTGTTTTGGACACTGAAGCTTTCTTT.

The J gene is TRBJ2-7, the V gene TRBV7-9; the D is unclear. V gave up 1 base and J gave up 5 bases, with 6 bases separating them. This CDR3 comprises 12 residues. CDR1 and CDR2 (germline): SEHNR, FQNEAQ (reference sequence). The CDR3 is CASSLGQNEQYF. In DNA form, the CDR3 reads TGTGCCAGCAGCTTAGGACAAAACGAGCAGTACTTC.

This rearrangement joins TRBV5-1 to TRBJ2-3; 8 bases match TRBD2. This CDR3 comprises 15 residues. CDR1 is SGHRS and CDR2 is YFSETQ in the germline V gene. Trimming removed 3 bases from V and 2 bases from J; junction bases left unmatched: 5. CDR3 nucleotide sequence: TGCGCCAGCAGCTCCAGCGGGGGAAACACAGATACGCAGTATTTT. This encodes CASSSSGGNTDTQYF.

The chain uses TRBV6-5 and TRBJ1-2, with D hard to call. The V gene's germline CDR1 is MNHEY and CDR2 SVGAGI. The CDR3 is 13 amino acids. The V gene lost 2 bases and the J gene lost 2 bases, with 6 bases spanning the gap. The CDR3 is CASSYGGNYGYTF. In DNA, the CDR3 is TGTGCCAGCAGTTACGGCGGAAACTATGGCTACACCTTC.

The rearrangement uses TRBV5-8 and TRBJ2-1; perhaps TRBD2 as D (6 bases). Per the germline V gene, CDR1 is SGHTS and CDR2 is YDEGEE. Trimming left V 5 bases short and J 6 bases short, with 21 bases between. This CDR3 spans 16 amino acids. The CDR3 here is CASSHGPTGGFNEQFF. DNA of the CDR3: TGTGCCAGCAGTCACGGGCCAACCGGGGGTTTCAATGAGCAGTTCTTC. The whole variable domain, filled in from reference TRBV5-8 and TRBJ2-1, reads EAGVTQSPTHLIKTRGQQATLRCSPISGHTSVYWYQQALGLGLQFLLWYDEGEERNRGNFPPRFSGRQFPNYSSELNVNALELEDSALYLCASSHGPTGGFNEQFFGPGTRLTVL.

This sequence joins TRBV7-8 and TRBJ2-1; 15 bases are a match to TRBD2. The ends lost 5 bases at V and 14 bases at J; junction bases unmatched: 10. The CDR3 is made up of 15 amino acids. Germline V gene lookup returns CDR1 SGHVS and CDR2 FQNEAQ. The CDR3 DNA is TGTGCCAGCAGCCCGCGGACTAGCGGGGGGGCCACGGAGTTCTTC. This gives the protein CASSPRTSGGATEFF.

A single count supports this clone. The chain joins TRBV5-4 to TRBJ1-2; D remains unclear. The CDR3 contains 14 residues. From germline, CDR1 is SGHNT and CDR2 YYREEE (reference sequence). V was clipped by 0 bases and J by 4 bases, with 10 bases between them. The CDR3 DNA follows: TGTGCCAGCAGCTTGGGAGGTATTGCCTATGGCTACACCTTC. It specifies CASSLGGIAYGYTF.

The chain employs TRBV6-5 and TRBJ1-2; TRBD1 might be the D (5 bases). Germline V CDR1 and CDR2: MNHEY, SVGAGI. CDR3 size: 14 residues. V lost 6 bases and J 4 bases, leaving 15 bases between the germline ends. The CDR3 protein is CASSVVGRGYGYTF. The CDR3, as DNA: TGTGCCAGCAGCGTAGTGGGAAGGGGCTATGGCTACACCTTC.

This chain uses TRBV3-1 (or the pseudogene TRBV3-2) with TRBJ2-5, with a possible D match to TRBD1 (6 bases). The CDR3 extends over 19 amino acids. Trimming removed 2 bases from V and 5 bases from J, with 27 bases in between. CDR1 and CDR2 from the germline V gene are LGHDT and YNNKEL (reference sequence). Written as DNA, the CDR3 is TGTGCCAGCAGCCAAACCGATCCCCCCAGGGGACGGGTCTCCGAGACCCAGTACTTC. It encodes CASSQTDPPRGRVSETQYF.

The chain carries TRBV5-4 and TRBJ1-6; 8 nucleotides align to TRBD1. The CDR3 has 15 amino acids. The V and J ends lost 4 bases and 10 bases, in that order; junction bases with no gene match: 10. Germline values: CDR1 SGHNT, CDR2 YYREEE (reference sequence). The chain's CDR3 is CASSTPTGAESPLHF. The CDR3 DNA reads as TGTGCCAGCAGCACGCCGACAGGGGCGGAATCACCCCTCCACTTT.

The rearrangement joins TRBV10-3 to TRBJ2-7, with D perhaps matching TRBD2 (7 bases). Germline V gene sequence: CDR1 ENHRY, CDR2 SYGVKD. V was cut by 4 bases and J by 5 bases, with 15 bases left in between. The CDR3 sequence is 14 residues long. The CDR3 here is CAISGGGAPNEQYF. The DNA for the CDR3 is TGTGCCATCAGTGGTGGGGGGGCCCCCAACGAGCAGTACTTC.

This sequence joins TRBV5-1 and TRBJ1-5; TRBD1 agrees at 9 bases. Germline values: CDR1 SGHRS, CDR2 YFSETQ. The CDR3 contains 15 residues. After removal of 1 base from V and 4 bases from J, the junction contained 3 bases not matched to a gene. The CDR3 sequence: CASSLWTGDNQPQHF. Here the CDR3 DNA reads TGCGCCAGCAGCTTGTGGACAGGGGATAATCAGCCCCAGCATTTT.

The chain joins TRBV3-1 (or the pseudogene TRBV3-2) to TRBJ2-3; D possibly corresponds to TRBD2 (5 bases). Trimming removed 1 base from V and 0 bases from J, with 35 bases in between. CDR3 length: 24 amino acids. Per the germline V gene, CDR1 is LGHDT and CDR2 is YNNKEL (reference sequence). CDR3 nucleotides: TGTGCCAGCAGCCAAGGTAGAAAGACTAAGAGGCCCAGCCTTACCACTCCTAGCACAGATACGCAGTATTTT. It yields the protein CASSQGRKTKRPSLTTPSTDTQYF.

The CDR3 DNA is TGTGCCAGCAGCCTTAGCGGGACTAGCACAGATACGCAGTATTTT. This gives the protein CASSLSGTSTDTQYF. The V gene is TRBV7-9, the J gene TRBJ2-3; 8 nucleotides align to TRBD2. V gave up 5 bases and J gave up 0 bases; unmatched junction bases: 4. CDR1 and CDR2 (germline): SEHNR, FQNEAQ (reference sequence). The CDR3 is 15 residues long.

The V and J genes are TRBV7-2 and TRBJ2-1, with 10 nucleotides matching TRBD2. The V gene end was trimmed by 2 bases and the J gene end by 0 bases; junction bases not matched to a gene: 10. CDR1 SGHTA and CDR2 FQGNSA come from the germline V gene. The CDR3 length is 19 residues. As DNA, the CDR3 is TGTGCCAGCAGCTTACGGGCTAGCGGGGGTTCGGGCTCCTACAATGAGCAGTTCTTC. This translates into CASSLRASGGSGSYNEQFF. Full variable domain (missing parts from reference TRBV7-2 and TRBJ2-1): GAGVSQSPSNKVTEKGKDVELRCDPISGHTALYWYRQSLGQGLEFLIYFQGNSAPDKSGLPSDRFSAERTGGSVSTLTIQRTQQEDSAVYLCASSLRASGGSGSYNEQFFGPGTRLTVL.

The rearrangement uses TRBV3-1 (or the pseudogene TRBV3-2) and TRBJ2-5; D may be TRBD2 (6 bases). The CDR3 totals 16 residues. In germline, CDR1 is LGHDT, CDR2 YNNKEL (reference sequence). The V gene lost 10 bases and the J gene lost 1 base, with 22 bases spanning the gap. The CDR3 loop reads CATRPLAGKTQETQYF. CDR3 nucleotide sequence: TGTGCCACCCGACCTCTGGCGGGGAAAACCCAAGAGACCCAGTACTTC.

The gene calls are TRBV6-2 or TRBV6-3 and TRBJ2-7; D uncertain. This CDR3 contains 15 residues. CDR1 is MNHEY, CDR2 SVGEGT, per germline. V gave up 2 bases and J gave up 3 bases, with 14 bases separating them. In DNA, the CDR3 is TGTGCCAGCAGTTACGAGGCAAGACCCAGCTACGAGCAGTACTTC. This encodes CASSYEARPSYEQYF.